The clone carrying this T cell receptor (beta chain) was seen many times. V shed 1 base, J shed 1 base, and the junction held 0 bases outside the gene matches. This CDR3 has 15 residues. CDR1 is SNHLY and CDR2 is FYNNEI in the germline V gene. The source of the sample is a study of T-cell memory formation after mild COVID-19. Via MiXCR, TCRdb re-called the 5' RACE reads, giving one row per CDR3 protein. The repertoire holds some 290,000 distinct CDR3 sequences, with 16% as singletons. Material: PBMCs or a T cell subset sorted from them (not recorded which). The sequence derives from a man aged 18-30 years who had mild COVID-19 (a few samples of this study predate the infection). Cell type and time point are not known. The rearrangement links TRBV2 to TRBJ1-5; 8 bases agree with TRBD1. The DNA of the CDR3 is TGTGCCAGCAGTGAAGACAGGGGGAGCAATCAGCCCCAGCATTTT. Protein: CASSEDRGSNQPQHF.